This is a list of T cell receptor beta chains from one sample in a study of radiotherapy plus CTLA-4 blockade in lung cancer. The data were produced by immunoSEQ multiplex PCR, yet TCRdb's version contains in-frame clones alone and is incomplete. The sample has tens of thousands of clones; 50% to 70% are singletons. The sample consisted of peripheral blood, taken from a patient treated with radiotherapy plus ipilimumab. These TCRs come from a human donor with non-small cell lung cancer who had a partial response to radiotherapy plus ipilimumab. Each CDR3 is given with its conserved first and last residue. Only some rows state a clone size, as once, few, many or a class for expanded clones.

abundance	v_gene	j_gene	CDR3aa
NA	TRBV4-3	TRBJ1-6	CASSQELGGLEGVSSYNSPLHF
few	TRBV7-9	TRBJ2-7	CASSSPGTALYEQYF
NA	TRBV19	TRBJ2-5	CASSTGARATQYF
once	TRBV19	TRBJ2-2	CAIAQGPGELFF
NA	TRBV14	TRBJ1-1	CASSQTTRVSAEAFF
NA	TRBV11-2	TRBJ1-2	CASSPSEGYTF
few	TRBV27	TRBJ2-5	CASREGIPGGPQETQYF
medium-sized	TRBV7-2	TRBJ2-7	CASARDTYEQYF
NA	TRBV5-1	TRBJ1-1	CASSREIGLTSTEAFF
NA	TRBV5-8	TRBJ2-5	CASSIGLAGEETQYF
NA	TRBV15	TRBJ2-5	CATSRGLGGGGGAQYF
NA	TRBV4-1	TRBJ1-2	CASSQGQGGNYGYTF
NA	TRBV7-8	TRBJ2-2	CASSAPRTGGSLNTGELFF
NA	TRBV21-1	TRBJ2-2	CASSKAGLAGESGELFF
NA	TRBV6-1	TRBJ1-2	CASSEGSGTGGYGYTF
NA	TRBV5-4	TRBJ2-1	CASSLALAGGNNEQFF
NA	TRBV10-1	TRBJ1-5	CASSEGQYNQPQHF
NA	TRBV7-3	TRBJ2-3	CASSLTPRDREARTDTQYF
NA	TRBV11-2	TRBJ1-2	CASSLDRTANYYGYTF
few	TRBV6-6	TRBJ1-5	CASRSDRASNQPQHF
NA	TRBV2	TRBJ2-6	CASSALGGLGGANVLTF
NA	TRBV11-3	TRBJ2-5	CASTRQGPRQETQYF
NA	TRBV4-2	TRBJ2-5	CASSTWTGRGREETQYF
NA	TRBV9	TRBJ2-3	CASSVGLAGASTDTQYF
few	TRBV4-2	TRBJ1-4	CASSRTGTGDEKLFF
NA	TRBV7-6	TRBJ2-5	CASSLSRTSEETQYF
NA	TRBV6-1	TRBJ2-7	CASSLRTGGGEQYF
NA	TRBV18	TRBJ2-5	CASAGTESGARETQYF
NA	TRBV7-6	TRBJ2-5	CASSSTSGVETQYF
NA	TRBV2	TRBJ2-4	CASSDGRDGGDIQYF
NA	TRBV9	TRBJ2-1	CASSAGLAGINHNEQFF
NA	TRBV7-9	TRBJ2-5	CASTRRGGETQYF
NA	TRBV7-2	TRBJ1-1	CASSLRGTEAAFF
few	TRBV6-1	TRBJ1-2	CASSAQGQAYGYTF
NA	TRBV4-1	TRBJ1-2	CASSPREGDNYGYTF
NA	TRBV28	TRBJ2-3	CASSPPTSGGDTQYF
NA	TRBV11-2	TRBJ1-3	CASSPQDRISGNTIYF
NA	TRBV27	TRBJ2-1	CASSGGGQGSYNEQFF
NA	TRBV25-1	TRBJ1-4	CASVEPRAEKLFF
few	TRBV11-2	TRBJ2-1	CASSQKRGAYNEQFF
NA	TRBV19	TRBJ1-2	CASSIQTGLANYGYTF
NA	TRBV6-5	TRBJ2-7	CASSYGALGSYEQYF
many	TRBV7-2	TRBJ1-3	CASSRGMSSGNTIYF
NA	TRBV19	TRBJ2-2	CASRRSGRPLNTGELFF
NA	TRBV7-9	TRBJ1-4	CASSPRPGGANEKLFF
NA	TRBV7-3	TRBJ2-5	CASSRAGGAIETQYF
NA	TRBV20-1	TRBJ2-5	CSAFWAETQYF
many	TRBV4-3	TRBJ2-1	CASSLGLAGGNNEQFF
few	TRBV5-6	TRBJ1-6	CASSLVGTAYNSPLHF
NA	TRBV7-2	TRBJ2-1	CASSLWVRGEQFF
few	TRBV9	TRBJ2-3	CASSPFGRGVADTQYF
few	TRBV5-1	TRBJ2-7	CASSLFETGVREQYF
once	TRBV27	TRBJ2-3	CATQSHQSIGTSGRRTDTQYF
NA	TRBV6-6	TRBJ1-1	CASREILDGTVEAFF
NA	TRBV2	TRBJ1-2	CASSGQRYGYTF
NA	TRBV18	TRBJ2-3	CASSSLAGEVTDTQYF
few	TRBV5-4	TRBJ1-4	CASSSGGSDEKLFF
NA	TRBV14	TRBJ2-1	CASSPGSHNEQFF
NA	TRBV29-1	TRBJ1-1	CSVESQENTEAFF